The text below deals with one TCR beta chain. The target antigen is unknown. The sample originates from a study of T cells in Graves' hyperthyroidism and ophthalmopathy. As for the study in general: Staff took peripheral blood when the initial diagnosis was made, before any treatment began. Study-level findings and limits: Most thyroid clonotypes that were expanded above 0.001 also turned up in blood.

Amplification of TCR beta CDR3 regions used RNA as the template. With the HTBI primer set, the TCR CDR3 went through a first round of RT-PCR. TCRdb reprocessed the multiplex PCR reads with MiXCR, giving one entry per CDR3 protein. The sample has under 400,000 distinct CDR3 sequences; around 14% are singletons. Each patient was aged 18 to 65 and had newly diagnosed hyperthyroidism of under 2 months' duration. Out of roughly 10 ml of fresh peripheral blood came the PBMCs. The junction had 15 bases not matched to a gene; V was cut back by 8 bases and J by 0 bases. Per the germline V gene, CDR1 is MDHEN and CDR2 is SYDVKM. The CDR3 extends over 19 amino acids.

The chain links TRBV28 to TRBJ2-2, with 10 bases identical to TRBD2. The source is a woman under 30 with Graves' hyperthyroidism that later progressed to Graves' ophthalmopathy. The sequenced material came from blood. The CDR3 sequence is CASRLRLAGYNANTGELFF. CDR3 sequence (DNA): TGTGCCAGCCGGCTGAGACTAGCGGGTTATAACGCGAACACCGGGGAGCTGTTTTTT. The whole variable domain, remainder taken from reference TRBV28 and TRBJ2-2, is DVKVTQSSRYLVKRTGEKVFLECVQDMDHENMFWYRQDPGLGLRLIYFSYDVKMKEKGDIPEGYSVSREKKERFSLILESASTNQTSMYLCASRLRLAGYNANTGELFFGEGSRLTVL.